Reported below is one T cell receptor beta chain. What it recognizes is unknown. V was pared by 6 bases and J by 1 base, with 17 bases of the junction left unmatched. The CDR3 is made up of 20 amino acids. From germline, CDR1 is SEHNR and CDR2 FQNEAQ (reference sequence). The sample belongs to a study of vaccination and CD4 T cells after COVID-19. In the study overall: Convalescents were six males and four females, two of them Hispanic.

The time point denotes: late sampling 161 to 241 days after vaccination in three convalescent patients. The study, taken as a whole, reports: Convalescent patients saw a median approximately 90% of their reactive clones show up only after vaccination. The authors studied relatively few convalescent patients and analyzed no early post-infection timepoints.

TCRdb independently ran MiXCR on the PCR reads; one entry per CDR3 protein. Among 25,000 to 30,000 distinct CDR3 sequences listed, 50% were seen once. This clonotype was sampled from a human donor who had recovered from COVID-19. The sample was CD4+ T cells from blood, taken about 7 months after SARS-CoV-2 vaccination. The V call is TRBV7-9, the J call TRBJ2-1; TRBD2 matches 11 bases. CDR3 residues: CASRGLAAAGRLGSYNEQFF. CDR3 bases: TGTGCCAGCAGGGGACTAGCGGCCGCCGGACGACTTGGATCCTACAATGAGCAGTTCTTC.